A selection of T cell receptor beta chains follows, all from one sample in a study of technical replicates of blood from a handful of donors. TCRdb's copy holds only in-frame clones and misses some; the assay was immunoSEQ multiplex PCR. The sample records fewer than 90,000 clones, roughly 93% being singletons. Material: T cells isolated from PBMCs. The receptors come from a human donor in good health. Each CDR3 is given with its conserved first and last residue. A D gene is named only where the DNA matches it firmly. Rows give clone size only sometimes, using once, few, many, or a class for an expanded clone.

D gene: TRBD2; V gene: TRBV13; clone size: -; J gene: TRBJ2-5; CDR3 DNA: TGTGCCAGCAGCCTCCGGCTCCCGGGACTAGCGGGGGGGCCAAGGAAAGAGACCCAGTACTTC; CDR3 protein: CASSLRLPGLAGGPRKETQYF
D gene: -; V gene: TRBV6-1; clone size: -; J gene: TRBJ1-3; CDR3 DNA: TGTGCCAGCAGACTAGGACAGACCTCTGGAAACACCATATATTTT; CDR3 protein: CASRLGQTSGNTIYF
D gene: -; V gene: TRBV9; clone size: -; J gene: TRBJ2-3; CDR3 DNA: TGTGCCAGCAGCGTAGACGGGGCAGATACGCAGTATTTT; CDR3 protein: CASSVDGADTQYF
D gene: -; V gene: TRBV5-8; clone size: -; J gene: TRBJ1-4; CDR3 DNA: TGTGCCAGCAGCTTCATGCCGGGTTGGGGCACTAATGAAAAACTGTTTTTT; CDR3 protein: CASSFMPGWGTNEKLFF
D gene: -; V gene: TRBV5-1; clone size: -; J gene: TRBJ1-2; CDR3 DNA: TGCGCCAGCAGCTTGGCTAGCAGCTATGGCTACACCTTC; CDR3 protein: CASSLASSYGYTF
D gene: -; V gene: TRBV7-5; clone size: -; J gene: TRBJ2-7; CDR3 DNA: TGTGTCAGAAGCTCTCCGGACAGTCAGAGCTCCTACGAGCAGTACTTC; CDR3 protein: CVRSSPDSQSSYEQYF
D gene: -; V gene: TRBV6-4; clone size: -; J gene: TRBJ2-2; CDR3 DNA: TGTGCCAGCAGTGAGTCGGGGGAAAACACCGGGGAGCTGTTTTTT; CDR3 protein: CASSESGENTGELFF
D gene: TRBD1; V gene: TRBV5-1; clone size: -; J gene: TRBJ1-2; CDR3 DNA: TGCGCCAGCAGCTCTCGGACAGGGAGGAACTATGGCTACACCTTC; CDR3 protein: CASSSRTGRNYGYTF
D gene: -; V gene: TRBV6-4; clone size: -; J gene: TRBJ2-6; CDR3 DNA: TGTGCCAGCAGTGACTCTGGGCTTTCCCCCTCTGGGGCCAACGTCCTGACTTTC; CDR3 protein: CASSDSGLSPSGANVLTF
D gene: TRBD1; V gene: TRBV6-5; clone size: -; J gene: TRBJ1-5; CDR3 DNA: TGTGCCAGCAGTTACACTGGTACAGGGGATCAGCCCCAGCATTTT; CDR3 protein: CASSYTGTGDQPQHF
D gene: -; V gene: TRBV9; clone size: -; J gene: TRBJ2-5; CDR3 DNA: TGTGCCAGCAGCTCTAAGAGGACCCAGTACTTC; CDR3 protein: CASSSKRTQYF
D gene: -; V gene: TRBV29-1; clone size: -; J gene: TRBJ2-1; CDR3 DNA: TGCAGCCCGTACGAGAGGGACAATGAGCAGTTCTTC; CDR3 protein: CSPYERDNEQFF
D gene: TRBD1; V gene: TRBV4-2; clone size: -; J gene: TRBJ2-1; CDR3 DNA: TGTGCCAGCAGCCGACAGGGGGCGGTCGAGGAGCAGTTCTTC; CDR3 protein: CASSRQGAVEEQFF
D gene: TRBD2; V gene: TRBV27; clone size: -; J gene: TRBJ2-1; CDR3 DNA: TGTGCCAGCAGTCTAGAAGGGACTAGCTTAATAAGGGGCTCCTACAATGAGCAGTTCTTC; CDR3 protein: CASSLEGTSLIRGSYNEQFF
D gene: -; V gene: TRBV7-2; clone size: -; J gene: TRBJ1-4; CDR3 DNA: TGTGCCAGCAGCTCACGAGGGCGGGTTTCAACTAATGAAAAACTGTTTTTT; CDR3 protein: CASSSRGRVSTNEKLFF
D gene: -; V gene: TRBV6-5; clone size: -; J gene: TRBJ2-1; CDR3 DNA: TGTGCCAGCAGGGACAGCGGATCGTCCTACAATGAGCAGTTCTTC; CDR3 protein: CASRDSGSSYNEQFF
D gene: TRBD1; V gene: TRBV2; clone size: -; J gene: TRBJ2-1; CDR3 DNA: TGTGCCAGCAGTGCACAGGGGAGAGTCAATGAGCAGTTCTTC; CDR3 protein: CASSAQGRVNEQFF
D gene: -; V gene: TRBV7-2; clone size: -; J gene: TRBJ2-7; CDR3 DNA: TGTGCCAGCAGCTCGAGACAGGCTTCGTCGGGCGAGCAGTACTTC; CDR3 protein: CASSSRQASSGEQYF
D gene: -; V gene: TRBV19; clone size: -; J gene: TRBJ1-4; CDR3 DNA: TGTGCCAGTACAGGGCTCCTAAGTAATGAAAAACTGTTTTTT; CDR3 protein: CASTGLLSNEKLFF
D gene: -; V gene: TRBV6-5; clone size: -; J gene: TRBJ1-1; CDR3 DNA: TGTGCCAGCAGCTTTCAGGGGATGAACACTGAAGCTTTCTTT; CDR3 protein: CASSFQGMNTEAFF
D gene: TRBD1; V gene: TRBV11-2; clone size: -; J gene: TRBJ1-2; CDR3 DNA: TGTGCCAGCAGCTTAGGCTTTCGCCGGACAGGGGTAGGCTATGGCTACACCTTC; CDR3 protein: CASSLGFRRTGVGYGYTF
D gene: -; V gene: TRBV7-6; clone size: once; J gene: TRBJ2-5; CDR3 DNA: TGTGCCAGCAGGGAAGGGAGGCAAGAGACCCAGTACTTC; CDR3 protein: CASREGRQETQYF
D gene: TRBD1; V gene: TRBV6-6; clone size: -; J gene: TRBJ2-2; CDR3 DNA: TGTGCCAGCAGTTACAGGACAGGAACCGCCGGGGAGCTGTTTTTT; CDR3 protein: CASSYRTGTAGELFF
D gene: TRBD1; V gene: TRBV6-5; clone size: once; J gene: TRBJ1-2; CDR3 DNA: TGTGCCAGCAGTAACCCATTGACAGGGGCCTATGGCTACACCTTC; CDR3 protein: CASSNPLTGAYGYTF
D gene: TRBD1; V gene: TRBV7-9; clone size: -; J gene: TRBJ1-5; CDR3 DNA: TGTGCCAGCAGCCGGACAGGGGGCAATCAGCCCCAGCATTTT; CDR3 protein: CASSRTGGNQPQHF
D gene: -; V gene: TRBV7-6; clone size: -; J gene: TRBJ1-6; CDR3 DNA: TGTGCCAGCAGCTTAGAACGGTTTAATTCACCCCTCCACTTT; CDR3 protein: CASSLERFNSPLHF
D gene: TRBD1; V gene: TRBV6-1; clone size: -; J gene: TRBJ2-1; CDR3 DNA: TGTGCCAGCCGGACAGGCGATTACAATGAGCAGTTCTTC; CDR3 protein: CASRTGDYNEQFF
D gene: -; V gene: TRBV7-3; clone size: -; J gene: TRBJ2-1; CDR3 DNA: TGTGCCAGCAGCTTAAATGGGGCCCGAAGCAGTGAGCAGTTCTTC; CDR3 protein: CASSLNGARSSEQFF
D gene: TRBD2; V gene: TRBV19; clone size: -; J gene: TRBJ2-3; CDR3 DNA: TGTGCCAGTAGCGGGACTAGCGGGAGTGCAGATACGCAGTATTTT; CDR3 protein: CASSGTSGSADTQYF
D gene: TRBD2; V gene: TRBV19; clone size: -; J gene: TRBJ2-2; CDR3 DNA: TGTGCCAGTATCCACGCTTCGACTAGCGGGAGGACCGGGGAGCTGTTTTTT; CDR3 protein: CASIHASTSGRTGELFF
D gene: TRBD1; V gene: TRBV4-1; clone size: -; J gene: TRBJ2-5; CDR3 DNA: TGCGCCAGCAGCGCTCAGGACAGGGGGGAGACCCAGTACTTC; CDR3 protein: CASSAQDRGETQYF
D gene: TRBD2; V gene: TRBV6-4; clone size: -; J gene: TRBJ2-2; CDR3 DNA: TGTGCCAGCAGACGACTAGCGGGAGAAGTCGGGGAGCTGTTTTTT; CDR3 protein: CASRRLAGEVGELFF
D gene: -; V gene: TRBV5-6; clone size: -; J gene: TRBJ1-2; CDR3 DNA: TGTGCCAGCAGCTTGGAAGTCGACAGGCGCTATGGCTACACCTTC; CDR3 protein: CASSLEVDRRYGYTF
D gene: -; V gene: TRBV19; clone size: -; J gene: TRBJ1-2; CDR3 DNA: TGTGCCAGTAGGGCGGGGTACTATGGCTACACCTTC; CDR3 protein: CASRAGYYGYTF
D gene: TRBD2; V gene: TRBV29-1; clone size: -; J gene: TRBJ2-7; CDR3 DNA: TGCAGCGTTGATAGCTCCGGGACTAGGGGATCCTACGAGCAGTACTTC; CDR3 protein: CSVDSSGTRGSYEQYF
D gene: TRBD2; V gene: TRBV7-3; clone size: -; J gene: TRBJ2-2; CDR3 DNA: TGTGCCAGCAGCTCTCAACCGGGACTAGCGGGGGGTGGCACCGGGGAGCTGTTTTTT; CDR3 protein: CASSSQPGLAGGGTGELFF
D gene: -; V gene: TRBV7-9; clone size: -; J gene: TRBJ1-4; CDR3 DNA: TGTGCCAGCAGTTACAGGGTTCCTAATGAAAAACTGTTTTTT; CDR3 protein: CASSYRVPNEKLFF
D gene: TRBD1; V gene: TRBV27; clone size: -; J gene: TRBJ1-1; CDR3 DNA: TGTGCCAGCAGTTGGGACAGGGCATTGAACACTGAAGCTTTCTTT; CDR3 protein: CASSWDRALNTEAFF
D gene: TRBD2; V gene: TRBV2; clone size: -; J gene: TRBJ2-7; CDR3 DNA: TGTGCCAGCAAGTTGACTAGCGGTAACTACGAGCAGTACTTC; CDR3 protein: CASKLTSGNYEQYF
D gene: TRBD2; V gene: TRBV5-4; clone size: -; J gene: TRBJ2-2; CDR3 DNA: TGTGCCAGCAGCTCGGGGACTAAGCGGGGGTTGCTTGGCGGGGAGCTGTTTTTT; CDR3 protein: CASSSGTKRGLLGGELFF
D gene: -; V gene: TRBV13; clone size: once; J gene: TRBJ1-2; CDR3 DNA: TGTGCCAGCAGCAGGACTCGGGGCTATGGCTACACCTTC; CDR3 protein: CASSRTRGYGYTF
D gene: -; V gene: TRBV5-1; clone size: -; J gene: TRBJ2-2; CDR3 DNA: TGCGCCAGCAGTAGACAGGAGAACACCGGGGAGCTGTTTTTT; CDR3 protein: CASSRQENTGELFF
D gene: -; V gene: TRBV12-2; clone size: -; J gene: TRBJ2-5; CDR3 DNA: TGTGCAAGTCGCTTAGCCTGCAGTTTCGATATAGCGGGGGCCCTTCGGACCCAGTACTTC; CDR3 protein: CASRLACSFDIAGALRTQYF
D gene: TRBD2; V gene: TRBV9; clone size: -; J gene: TRBJ2-1; CDR3 DNA: TGTGCCAGCAGCGTAGGGGGGGGCTACAATGAGCAGTTCTTC; CDR3 protein: CASSVGGGYNEQFF
D gene: TRBD2; V gene: TRBV5-6; clone size: -; J gene: TRBJ2-5; CDR3 DNA: TGTGCCAGCAGCTTCACGGGGGGGCGGGAGACCCAGTACTTC; CDR3 protein: CASSFTGGRETQYF
D gene: TRBD1; V gene: TRBV5-1; clone size: once; J gene: TRBJ1-2; CDR3 DNA: TGCGCCAGCAGCTTGGGGGGGACAGGGGATTACGGCTACACCTTC; CDR3 protein: CASSLGGTGDYGYTF
D gene: -; V gene: TRBV10-1; clone size: few; J gene: TRBJ2-7; CDR3 DNA: TGCGCCAGCAGTGAGGGGGAGAGCTACGAGCAGTACTTC; CDR3 protein: CASSEGESYEQYF
D gene: TRBD1; V gene: TRBV11-2; clone size: -; J gene: TRBJ1-2; CDR3 DNA: TGTGCCAGCAGCGAGAGGGACAGCTTCTATGGCTACACCTTC; CDR3 protein: CASSERDSFYGYTF
D gene: -; V gene: TRBV19; clone size: -; J gene: TRBJ2-4; CDR3 DNA: TGTGCCAGTAATGGCGGGCCTTTACGGGGGGCGGCCAAAAACATTCAGTACTTC; CDR3 protein: CASNGGPLRGAAKNIQYF
D gene: -; V gene: TRBV29-1; clone size: -; J gene: TRBJ1-2; CDR3 DNA: TGCAGCGTTGAAGATCAAGCAGCGGGCTATGGCTACACCTTC; CDR3 protein: CSVEDQAAGYGYTF
D gene: -; V gene: TRBV5-4; clone size: once; J gene: TRBJ1-2; CDR3 DNA: TGTGCCAGCAGCTCCCAAGGAGGGGACTATGGCTACACCTTC; CDR3 protein: CASSSQGGDYGYTF
D gene: TRBD1; V gene: TRBV18; clone size: -; J gene: TRBJ2-2; CDR3 DNA: TGTGCCAGCTCTCAAGGACAGGCTTCGAACACCGGGGAGCTGTTTTTT; CDR3 protein: CASSQGQASNTGELFF
D gene: TRBD2; V gene: TRBV6-4; clone size: few; J gene: TRBJ2-1; CDR3 DNA: TGTGCCAGCAGTGACGGGGGGACTAGCGGGAGTAATGAGCAGTTCTTC; CDR3 protein: CASSDGGTSGSNEQFF
D gene: -; V gene: TRBV27; clone size: -; J gene: TRBJ2-5; CDR3 DNA: TGTGCCAGCAGTTTTAACTCCGGGGAGACCCAGTACTTC; CDR3 protein: CASSFNSGETQYF
D gene: -; V gene: TRBV7-6; clone size: -; J gene: TRBJ1-1; CDR3 DNA: TGTGCCAGCAGCTTACGCGAAACGGGGGTAGGCACTGAAGCTTTCTTT; CDR3 protein: CASSLRETGVGTEAFF